This T cell receptor (beta chain) was identified during a study of T cells in localized non-small cell lung cancer. This table comes from immunoSEQ multiplex PCR, and its TCRdb copy is limited to in-frame clones, with some not included. Counted here are 100,000 or so clones, approximately 91% occurring once; the ten biggest clones make up approximately 4%. This clone was recorded once. What it binds is not known. General study findings and limits: Of the top 100 tumor clones, median roughly 60 were in adjacent lung, more than 25 among its top 100. Overall survival was longer when the density of T cells in the blood was higher. Peak T cell clonality was found in uninvolved adjacent lung, exceeding tumor.

Deletions cut 4 bases from V and 3 bases from J, with 7 bases between. This CDR3 is 13 amino acids long. This clonotype originated in a woman aged 40-69 years with stage II squamous cell lung carcinoma. The chain links TRBV23-1 to TRBJ2-4, with D hard to call. TRBV23-1 is annotated as an ORF whose role is uncertain. The sequences come from PBMCs, collected before any cancer treatment. CDR3 region: CASSRLGKNIQYF. The DNA for the CDR3 is TGCGCCAGCAGTCGATTAGGCAAAAACATTCAGTACTTC.